A selection of T cell receptor beta chains follows, all from one sample in a study of T cell responses to AZD1222 COVID-19 vaccine. Produced via immunoSEQ multiplex PCR; TCRdb's table is partial and in-frame only. This repertoire shows 120,000 or so clones, roughly 90% found once; its top ten account for around 2.5%. Sequencing used peripheral blood, obtained 28 days after the second AZD1222 dose. The receptors derive from an adult who received the AZD1222 COVID-19 vaccine. The CDR3 runs from the conserved cysteine through the conserved F or W. A D gene is named only where the DNA matches it firmly. Expanded clones get a size class; other rows say once, few or many, or leave the size out.

>.|TRBJ2-2|.|TRBV5-1|16
CASSLAPQFQTGELFF
TGCGCCAGCAGCTTGGCCCCGCAGTTTCAGACCGGGGAGCTGTTTTTT
>.|TRBJ2-3|.|TRBV2|11
CASLASLQQYF
TGTGCCAGCCTAGCTAGTTTACAGCAGTATTTT
>.|TRBJ1-4|.|TRBV19|14
CASSRGVANEKLFF
TGTGCCAGTAGTCGAGGGGTGGCTAATGAAAAACTGTTTTTT
>.|TRBJ2-7|.|TRBV18|15
CASSPPAAQSYEQYF
TGTGCCAGCTCACCACCAGCGGCACAGTCCTACGAGCAGTACTTC
>.|TRBJ2-1|.|TRBV4-2|15
CASSSKDGQYNEQFF
TGTGCCAGCAGCTCGAAAGATGGACAATACAATGAGCAGTTCTTC
>.|TRBJ2-7|.|TRBV12-3/TRBV12-4|13
CASSFLTSYEQYF
TGTGCCAGCAGTTTCCTGACCTCCTACGAGCAGTACTTC
>.|TRBJ2-5|TRBD2|TRBV5-1|13
CASKLAGEETQYF
TGCGCCAGCAAACTAGCGGGGGAAGAGACCCAGTACTTC
>once|TRBJ1-2|TRBD1|TRBV7-8|15
CASSLAGTGYYGYTF
TGTGCCAGCAGCTTAGCGGGGACAGGGTACTATGGCTACACCTTC
>.|TRBJ2-4|.|TRBV2|19
CASGVSLDTRDEAKNIQYF
TGTGCCAGCGGAGTCTCCCTCGACACCAGGGATGAAGCCAAAAACATTCAGTACTTC
>.|TRBJ1-6|.|TRBV4-3|16
CASSQDADRLRSPLHF
TGCGCCAGCAGCCAAGACGCGGATCGTCTTAGGTCACCCCTCCACTTT
>.|TRBJ1-5|TRBD1|TRBV10-3|14
CAISEGQGYQPQHF
TGTGCCATCAGTGAGGGACAGGGGTATCAGCCCCAGCATTTT
>.|TRBJ1-3|TRBD1|TRBV18|16
CASSPQQGAGGNTIYF
TGTGCCAGCTCACCCCAACAGGGGGCCGGGGGAAACACCATATATTTT
>once|TRBJ1-2|.|TRBV5-1|14
CASSPAGAGYGYTF
TGCGCCAGCAGCCCGGCAGGGGCGGGGTATGGCTACACCTTC
>.|TRBJ2-7|.|TRBV11-3|13
CASSPRGTNEQYF
TGTGCCAGCAGCCCCCGAGGGACGAACGAGCAGTACTTC
>.|TRBJ2-7|TRBD2|TRBV10-1|12
CASSSGGYEQYF
TGCGCCAGCTCTAGCGGGGGCTACGAGCAGTACTTC
>.|TRBJ2-2|TRBD1|TRBV7-9|15
CASSQLGTATGELFF
TGTGCCAGCAGCCAACTTGGGACAGCCACCGGGGAGCTGTTTTTT
>once|TRBJ2-3|TRBD2|TRBV6-6|11
CASSPGTMWYF
TGTGCCAGCAGTCCCGGGACTATGTGGTATTTT
>.|TRBJ1-6|.|TRBV19|16
CASSTTPAAYNSPLHF
TGTGCCAGTAGTACAACCCCTGCGGCTTATAATTCACCCCTCCACTTT
>.|TRBJ1-1|TRBD1|TRBV3-1/TRBV3-2|16
CASSQAGTGMNTEAFF
TGTGCCAGCAGCCAAGCCGGGACAGGGATGAACACTGAAGCTTTCTTT
>few|TRBJ2-2|TRBD1|TRBV2|14
CASSIGTGDGELFF
TGTGCCAGCAGCATTGGGACAGGGGACGGGGAGCTGTTTTTT
>.|TRBJ1-1|TRBD1|TRBV5-1|16
CASSFFQGAQNTEAFF
TGCGCCAGCAGCTTTTTCCAGGGGGCCCAGAACACTGAAGCTTTCTTT
>.|TRBJ2-7|.|TRBV4-2|14
CASSQEGVSYEQYF
TGTGCCAGCAGCCAAGAGGGTGTTTCCTACGAGCAGTACTTC
>.|TRBJ2-7|.|TRBV24-1|13
CATSDPVTREQYF
TGTGCCACCAGTGATCCGGTTACGAGAGAGCAGTACTTC
>.|TRBJ1-4|.|TRBV7-2|14
CASSLMKGVEKLFF
TGTGCCAGCAGCTTGATGAAGGGGGTAGAAAAACTGTTTTTT
>.|TRBJ2-7|TRBD1|TRBV9|15
CASSSRQGSSYEQYF
TGTGCCAGCAGCAGCCGACAGGGAAGCTCCTACGAGCAGTACTTC
>.|TRBJ2-6|.|TRBV7-9|14
CASSLISGANVLTF
TGTGCCAGCAGCTTAATATCTGGGGCCAACGTCCTGACTTTC